This T cell receptor beta chain was recovered during a study of cytotoxic CD8 clonotypes in ibrutinib-treated CLL. Study as a whole: Across samples, productive templates numbered 255,043 and productive rearrangements reached approximately 100,000 on average.

V shed 2 bases and J shed 2 bases, with 10 bases lying between them. The CDR3 loop spans 16 amino acids. Per the germline V gene, CDR1 is MNHEY and CDR2 is SVGAGI. The study's findings and limits: The clonality rise at ibrutinib response reflected private clonotype expansion. Elevated clonality accompanied ibrutinib response, with a return toward baseline values at progression. Baseline values of clonality outstripped age-matched healthy donors and followed circulating CD8+ T-cell counts.

Concerning this clone: Its antigen is unidentified.

Assay used: immunoSEQ multiplex PCR; TCRdb lists only in-frame clones, some missing. In the table there are roughly 300,000 clones, 76% of which are singletons. This chain uses TRBV6-5 with TRBJ2-6; D tentatively reads TRBD1 or TRBD2 (5 bases each). The receptor was isolated from a human donor with chronic lymphocytic leukemia. Sequences were derived from PBMCs, sampled at disease progression, from a patient treated with ibrutinib. This CDR3 is CASSYNGATGANVLTF. CDR3 nucleotides: TGTGCCAGCAGTTACAACGGGGCGACTGGGGCCAACGTCCTGACTTTC.